The 25 T cell receptor beta chains below come from one sample, sequenced in a study of a mutant IDH1 vaccine in newly diagnosed glioma. The antigens of these receptors remain unknown. Libraries were prepared by immunoSEQ multiplex PCR; TCRdb keeps only in-frame clonotypes and omits some of them. Among about 94,000 clones, 89% were seen once, and the ten largest hold roughly 0.78%. Time point specified: week 47, end of study. Doses comprised 300 ug of mutant IDH1 20-mer peptide each, plus topical imiquimod. The sequencing used PBMCs, collected from a glioma patient whose treatment included an IDH1 peptide vaccine. These receptors were collected from a woman aged 45-60 years with glioma.

The CDR3 DNA reads TGTGCCAGCAGTTACGGCGGGAGGACCTACGAGCAGTACTTC. It is translated as CASSYGGRTYEQYF. The chain recombines TRBV6-6 with TRBJ2-7; 8 bases map to TRBD2. The CDR3 has 14 residues. The V and J ends lost 2 bases and 2 bases, in that order; junction bases with no gene match: 2. CDR1 is MNHNY and CDR2 is SVGAGI in the germline V gene (reference sequence).

J is TRBJ1-2 and V is TRBV7-9, with 7 bases lining up with TRBD1. The CDR3 loop spans 14 amino acids. The J segment lost 3 bases and the V segment lost 3 bases, leaving 4 bases of the junction unmatched. The germline CDR1 and CDR2 sequences are SEHNR and FQNEAQ (reference sequence). The CDR3: CASSFRGVDYGYTF. CDR3 bases: TGTGCCAGCAGCTTCAGGGGGGTGGACTATGGCTACACCTTC.

This sequence joins TRBV6-6 and TRBJ1-5; D is unclear. Trimming cost V 2 bases and J 0 bases, with 2 bases left between them. This CDR3 region has 13 residues. Germline V gene lookup returns CDR1 MNHNY and CDR2 SVGAGI (reference sequence). This chain's CDR3 is CASSYHSNQPQHF. CDR3 sequence (DNA): TGTGCCAGCAGTTACCATAGCAATCAGCCCCAGCATTTT.

The V gene is TRBV6-6, the J gene TRBJ2-5; D is possibly TRBD1 or TRBD2 (5 bases each). This CDR3 is 13 amino acids long. The V end lost 4 bases, the J end lost 2 bases, and 8 bases lay between the germline ends. Per germline, CDR1 MNHNY and CDR2 SVGAGI (reference sequence). The CDR3 here is CASSWGGQETQYF. In nucleotides, the CDR3 is TGTGCCAGCAGTTGGGGCGGGCAAGAGACCCAGTACTTC.

V and J are TRBV9 and TRBJ1-2; D is possibly TRBD1 (5 bases). CDR3 length: 11 residues. Germline V gives CDR1 SGDLS, CDR2 YYNGEE. With 3 bases removed from V and 8 bases from J, the gap between germline ends came to 8 bases. In DNA form, the CDR3 reads TGTGCCAGCAGCGCGGGGGGAGGCTACACCTTC. As protein: CASSAGGGYTF. The full variable domain, rest sourced from reference TRBV9 and TRBJ1-2, is DSGVTQTPKHLITATGQRVTLRCSPRSGDLSVYWYQQSLDQGLQFLIQYYNGEERAKGNILERFSAQQFPDLHSELNLSSLELGDSALYFCASSAGGGYTFGSGTRLTVV.

The rearrangement uses TRBV6-1 and TRBJ1-1, with 11 bases identical to TRBD1. The V segment lost 3 bases and the J segment 7 bases; nucleotides outside the gene matches: 10. Germline V gene sequence: CDR1 MNHNS, CDR2 SASEGT. The CDR3 runs to 16 residues. The CDR3 DNA reads as TGTGCCAGCAGTGACGCACCGGACAGGGGGCAAGTTGAAGCTTTCTTT. It translates to CASSDAPDRGQVEAFF.

This clone was counted once. The chain recombines TRBV4-1 with TRBJ2-7, with D hard to call. The CDR3 runs to 14 residues. V was pared by 1 base and J by 3 bases, with 10 bases between. The germline CDR1 and CDR2 sequences are MGHRA and YSYEKL. The CDR3 sequence is CASSQVGRIYEQYF. The CDR3 nucleotides read TGCGCCAGCAGCCAAGTAGGAAGGATCTACGAGCAGTACTTC.

The CDR3 nucleotides are TGTGCCAGCAGTGCCGTGGGGGCACCCCTCCACTTT. Encoded protein: CASSAVGAPLHF. The chain couples TRBV2 to TRBJ1-6; D is possibly TRBD1 (5 bases). Per the germline V gene, CDR1 is SNHLY and CDR2 is FYNNEI. The CDR3 is made up of 12 amino acids. Trimming stripped 4 bases from V and 11 bases from J, with 9 bases between.

The gene calls are TRBV30 and TRBJ2-7; 9 bases match TRBD1. Trimming removed 2 bases from V and 3 bases from J; junction bases left unmatched: 2. CDR1 is GTSNPN and CDR2 is SVGIG in the germline V gene (reference sequence). The CDR3 spans 13 residues. The chain's CDR3 is CAWSLGQGYEQYF. For the CDR3, the DNA is TGTGCCTGGAGTCTGGGACAGGGCTACGAGCAGTACTTC.

The chain recombines TRBV28 with TRBJ2-7, with a tentative D call TRBD1 (5 bases). The V gene lost 6 bases and the J gene lost 6 bases, with 9 bases spanning the gap. The germline V gene encodes CDR1 MDHEN and CDR2 SYDVKM. The CDR3 consists of 11 residues. The CDR3 protein is CASRNRGEQYF. The CDR3 DNA follows: TGTGCCAGCAGGAATAGGGGCGAGCAGTACTTC.

This rearrangement joins TRBV30 to TRBJ1-5; 10 bases agree with TRBD1. V lost 0 bases and J lost 7; bases outside the gene matches: 6. Looked up from germline, CDR1 is GTSNPN and CDR2 is SVGIG (reference sequence). This CDR3 contains 15 residues. The CDR3 is CAWSVLGTGVQPQHF. The CDR3 nucleotides are TGTGCCTGGAGTGTACTAGGGACAGGGGTGCAGCCCCAGCATTTT.

The genes are TRBV18 and TRBJ2-2; 10 bases match TRBD2. CDR1 is KGHSH and CDR2 is LQKENI in the germline V gene. The junction had 6 bases not matched to a gene; V was cut back by 3 bases and J by 5 bases. The CDR3 has 16 amino acids. CDR3 nucleotides: TGTGCCAGCTCACCGGTCGGGACTAGCGAGACCGGGGAGCTGTTTTTT. Protein sequence: CASSPVGTSETGELFF. The variable domain in full, completed from reference TRBV18 and TRBJ2-2, reads NAGVMQNPRHLVRRRGQEARLRCSPMKGHSHVYWYRQLPEEGLKFMVYLQKENIIDESGMPKERFSAEFPKEGPSILRIQQVVRGDSAAYFCASSPVGTSETGELFFGEGSRLTVL.

This clone was seen once. The V gene is TRBV28, the J gene TRBJ2-1; 8 nucleotides match TRBD2. V dropped 6 bases and J dropped 0; count of bases not matched to a gene: 10. CDR3 size: 17 residues. The germline CDR1 and CDR2 sequences are MDHEN and SYDVKM. The CDR3 DNA follows: TGTGCCAGCAGCCGCACCCCCGGGACTAGCTCCTACAATGAGCAGTTCTTC. Protein product: CASSRTPGTSSYNEQFF.

This clone was recorded once. The chain recombines TRBV20-1 with TRBJ2-2, with D unresolved. Germline V gives CDR1 DFQATT, CDR2 SNEGSKA (reference sequence). CDR3 length: 11 amino acids. Trimming took 1 base from V and 4 from J, leaving 1 base between them. In DNA, the CDR3 is TGCAGTGCTAGAGTCACCGGGGAGCTGTTTTTT. Its translation: CSARVTGELFF.

V is TRBV7-9 and J is TRBJ2-2, with TRBD1 matching 11 bases. The CDR3 runs 15 residues. Germline values: CDR1 SEHNR, CDR2 FQNEAQ (reference sequence). V was pared by 5 bases and J by 5 bases, with 4 bases of the junction left unmatched. CDR3 bases: TGTGCCAGCAGCATTCGGGACAGGGGGACCGGGGAGCTGTTTTTT. Translating gives CASSIRDRGTGELFF.

This clone came up a few times. This sequence joins TRBV5-1 and TRBJ1-4, with D unresolved. The CDR3 is 13 residues long. V lost 0 bases to trimming and J lost 0 bases, with 0 bases between them. Germline CDR1 SGHRS, CDR2 YFSETQ. The chain's CDR3 is CASSLATNEKLFF. CDR3 DNA sequence: TGCGCCAGCAGCTTGGCAACTAATGAAAAACTGTTTTTT. The complete variable domain, with remaining parts taken from reference TRBV5-1 and TRBJ1-4, reads KAGVTQTPRYLIKTRGQQVTLSCSPISGHRSVSWYQQTPGQGLQFLFEYFSETQRNKGNFPGRFSGRQFSNSRSEMNVSTLELGDSALYLCASSLATNEKLFFGSGTQLSVL.

The chain uses TRBV29-1 and TRBJ2-7; TRBD1 agrees at 8 bases. The CDR3 is 14 residues long. CDR1 is SQVTM and CDR2 is ANQGSEA in the germline V gene. J gave up 2 bases and V 3 bases, and 6 bases lay outside the gene matches. The CDR3 reads CSVDSQGETYEQYF. The CDR3 region has the DNA TGCAGCGTTGATTCACAGGGGGAAACCTACGAGCAGTACTTC.

This clone was observed a single time. V is TRBV27 and J is TRBJ1-5, with TRBD1 matching 7 bases. CDR1 is MNHEY, CDR2 SMNVEV, per germline (reference sequence). CDR3 length equals 13 residues. Trimming took 8 bases from V and 5 from J; bases not matched to a gene: 6. CDR3 loop: CASSPRGHQPQHF. The CDR3, as DNA: TGTGCCAGCTCCCCGAGGGGGCATCAGCCCCAGCATTTT.

This sequence joins TRBV6-4 and TRBJ2-3, with a weak D call TRBD2 (6 bases). Trimming pared 0 bases from V and 2 bases from J, leaving 9 bases between. This CDR3 has 15 amino acids. Germline CDR1 and CDR2: MRHNA and SNTAGT. CDR3 in DNA: TGTGCCAGCAGTGACTCGGGGGGACCCACAGATACGCAGTATTTT. It translates to CASSDSGGPTDTQYF.

This clone was detected only once. One end of the junction does not line up with germline, which may come from a read error. The J gene is TRBJ2-5, the V gene TRBV7-7, with D uncertain. The CDR3 covers 13 residues. The germline CDR1 and CDR2 sequences are SSHAT and FNYEAQ (reference sequence). The CDR3 DNA reads TGTGCTAGCAGCTTAGTAGAAAAAGAGACCCAGTACTTC. Its translation: CASSLVEKETQYF. Supplemented by reference TRBV7-7 and TRBJ2-5, the full variable domain reads GAGVSQSPRYKVTKRGQDVTLRCDPISSHATLYWYQQALGQGPEFLTYFNYEAQPDKSGLPSDRFSAERPEGSISTLTIQRTEQRDSAMYRCASSLVEKETQYFGPGTRLLVL.

This chain links TRBV5-1 with TRBJ2-7, with 8 bases fitting TRBD1. V lost 7 bases to trimming and J lost 2 bases; unmatched junction nucleotides: 8. Germline loops: CDR1 SGHRS, CDR2 YFSETQ. The CDR3 is 14 residues long. The chain's CDR3 is CASAGGQGAYEQYF. The DNA of the CDR3 is TGCGCCAGCGCAGGCGGACAGGGCGCCTACGAGCAGTACTTC.

The chain links TRBV19 to TRBJ2-1; 7 positions match TRBD2. Germline V CDR1 and CDR2: LNHDA, SQIVND (reference sequence). The V segment lost 9 bases and the J segment 0 bases; nucleotides outside the gene matches: 8. This CDR3 comprises 15 residues. CDR3 sequence: CARPWRESSYNEQFF. The CDR3 DNA sequence: TGTGCCAGACCTTGGCGGGAGAGCTCCTACAATGAGCAGTTCTTC.

The chain is built from TRBV10-1 and TRBJ1-1, with D unresolved. Germline V lookup: CDR1 WNHNN, CDR2 SYGVQD (reference sequence). V was trimmed by 6 bases and J by 1 base, leaving 9 bases between them. This CDR3 region has 13 residues. The CDR3 sequence is CASSLGGNTEAFF. In nucleotides, the CDR3 is TGCGCCAGCAGCCTAGGAGGGAACACTGAAGCTTTCTTT.

The chain carries TRBV7-3 and TRBJ1-5, with a possible D match to TRBD1 (5 bases). This CDR3 is built from 13 residues. Germline V gene data show CDR1 as SGHTA and CDR2 as FQGTGA. V was shortened by 5 bases and J by 2 bases, with 7 bases between the two germline ends. The CDR3 reads CASSPGGNQPQHF. The DNA for the CDR3 is TGTGCCAGCAGCCCGGGGGGCAATCAGCCCCAGCATTTT.

V and J are TRBV30 and TRBJ2-5; D is ambiguous. The CDR3 extends over 14 amino acids. CDR1 is GTSNPN, CDR2 SVGIG, per germline (reference sequence). V gave up 4 bases and J gave up 1 base, with 13 bases separating them. The CDR3 here is CAWTLRRTQETQYF. The CDR3, as DNA: TGTGCCTGGACCTTGAGGCGGACCCAAGAGACCCAGTACTTC. The whole variable domain, filled in from reference TRBV30 and TRBJ2-5, reads SQTIHQWPATLVQPVGSPLSLECTVEGTSNPNLYWYRQAAGRGLQLLFYSVGIGQISSEVPQNLSASRPQDRQFILSSKKLLLSDSGFYLCAWTLRRTQETQYFGPGTRLLVL.